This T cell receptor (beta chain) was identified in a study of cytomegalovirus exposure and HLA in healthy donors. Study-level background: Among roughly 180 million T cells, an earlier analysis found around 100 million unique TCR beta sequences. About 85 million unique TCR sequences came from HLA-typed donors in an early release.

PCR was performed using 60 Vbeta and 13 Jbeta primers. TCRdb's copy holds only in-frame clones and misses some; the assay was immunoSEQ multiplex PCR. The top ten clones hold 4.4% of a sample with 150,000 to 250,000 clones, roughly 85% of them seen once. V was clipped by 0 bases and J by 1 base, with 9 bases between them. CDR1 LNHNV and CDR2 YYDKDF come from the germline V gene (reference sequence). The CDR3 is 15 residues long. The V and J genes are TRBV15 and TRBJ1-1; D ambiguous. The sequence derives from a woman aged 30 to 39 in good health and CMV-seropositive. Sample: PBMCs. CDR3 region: CATSRDWAQNTEAFF. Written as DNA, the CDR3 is TGTGCCACCAGCAGAGATTGGGCTCAGAACACTGAAGCTTTCTTT.